The rows below give T cell receptor beta chains drawn from one sample of a study of blood T cell repertoires in COVID-19. Measured with immunoSEQ multiplex PCR; TCRdb has only the in-frame clones, and not every one. The table records over 30,000 clones, about nine tenths of them present only once. Sequencing input: peripheral blood. The receptors were gathered from a human donor in a cohort sampled during active COVID-19. The CDR3 runs from the conserved cysteine through the conserved F or W. Where a row states a size, it is once, few, many or the class of an expanded clone; other rows omit it.

V: TRBV6-5; size: once; J: TRBJ2-5; length: 15; CDR3: CASSYSELSSGTQYF
V: TRBV25-1; size: NA; J: TRBJ1-2; length: 16; CDR3: CASSDGGTPVNYGYTF
V: TRBV6-5; size: NA; J: TRBJ1-5; length: 13; CDR3: CASKQGDRQPQHF
V: TRBV5-6; size: NA; J: TRBJ2-3; length: 15; CDR3: CASSRDRGLTDTQYF
V: TRBV24-1; size: NA; J: TRBJ2-1; length: 15; CDR3: CATRAGMERGGEQFF
V: TRBV19; size: few; J: TRBJ2-2; length: 14; CDR3: CASSTYDRDRELFF
V: TRBV3-1/TRBV3-2; size: once; J: TRBJ1-1; length: 14; CDR3: CASSFRSLQGEAFF
V: TRBV24-1; size: NA; J: TRBJ1-2; length: 11; CDR3: CATLGAYGYTF
V: TRBV29-1; size: NA; J: TRBJ1-2; length: 13; CDR3: CSVEEEGEGGYTF
V: TRBV19; size: NA; J: TRBJ2-2; length: 16; CDR3: CASTPSRGWNTGELFF
V: TRBV27; size: NA; J: TRBJ1-2; length: 14; CDR3: CASSLGQGYLGYTF
V: TRBV10-3; size: NA; J: TRBJ2-6; length: 13; CDR3: CAVQGSGANVLTF
V: TRBV19; size: NA; J: TRBJ2-5; length: 14; CDR3: CASSINRGAETQYF
V: TRBV4-2; size: once; J: TRBJ1-2; length: 14; CDR3: CASSQDISGYGYTF
V: TRBV6-5; size: NA; J: TRBJ1-4; length: 13; CDR3: CASSPIGGEKLFF
V: TRBV9; size: NA; J: TRBJ1-1; length: 13; CDR3: CASSVGWSTEAFF
V: TRBV19; size: NA; J: TRBJ1-1; length: 12; CDR3: CASNRGNTEAFF
V: TRBV5-1; size: NA; J: TRBJ2-3; length: 16; CDR3: CASSSPPQRLTDTQYF
V: TRBV10-2; size: NA; J: TRBJ2-2; length: 16; CDR3: CASRETGTGNTGELFF
V: TRBV19; size: NA; J: TRBJ1-5; length: 17; CDR3: CASSLFSGPGSNQPQHF
V: TRBV5-8; size: NA; J: TRBJ2-2; length: 14; CDR3: CATLGDMNTGELFF
V: TRBV28; size: NA; J: TRBJ1-1; length: 15; CDR3: CASMNQGQKNTEAFF
V: TRBV30; size: NA; J: TRBJ2-3; length: 14; CDR3: CAWGFGKVRDTQYF
V: TRBV11-2; size: NA; J: TRBJ2-2; length: 14; CDR3: CASSLIGSPGELFF
V: TRBV28; size: few; J: TRBJ1-3; length: 11; CDR3: CASSFRGPIYF
V: TRBV11-2; size: NA; J: TRBJ2-2; length: 15; CDR3: CASSFSGFGTGELFF
V: TRBV29-1; size: NA; J: TRBJ1-2; length: 13; CDR3: CSVLQQGDYGYTF
V: TRBV5-1; size: NA; J: TRBJ2-3; length: 17; CDR3: CASSSSPPAGGKDTQYF
V: TRBV7-2; size: NA; J: TRBJ1-4; length: 15; CDR3: CASSPNPTGGGKLFF
V: TRBV6-5; size: NA; J: TRBJ1-3; length: 14; CDR3: CASSFSVSGNTIYF
V: TRBV30; size: NA; J: TRBJ2-3; length: 15; CDR3: CAWSAGLAGADTQYF
V: TRBV11-2; size: NA; J: TRBJ2-1; length: 15; CDR3: CASSFGGFDYNEQFF